Sequencing of this T cell receptor beta chain was carried out in a study of T-cell reconstitution after alpha-beta-depleted transplantation in children. Between the trimmed V and J ends, which lost 5 bases and 1 base, there was a span of 11 bases. This CDR3 spans 14 amino acids. Germline CDR1 and CDR2: WSHSY and SAAADI. TCRbeta library preparation incorporated unique molecular identifiers. TCRdb independently ran MiXCR on the PCR reads; one entry per CDR3 protein. Of some 550,000 distinct CDR3 sequences in the sample, around 20% are singletons; the top ten hold approximately 3%. This clonotype has a handful of counts.

V and J are TRBV10-2 and TRBJ1-1; D is ambiguous. Sequenced here: PBMCs from the stem cell graft donor, sampled from the stem cell graft. The receptor was derived from a human donor who donated a stem cell graft to a child with acute lymphoblastic leukemia. DNA for the CDR3: TGCGCCAGCAGTCCGGGCCCAAAGAACACTGAAGCTTTCTTT. Translating gives CASSPGPKNTEAFF.